The 27 T cell receptor beta chains below were found in one sample sequenced in a study of radiotherapy plus CTLA-4 blockade in lung cancer. Repertoires were generated with immunoSEQ multiplex PCR, while TCRdb's copy carries only in-frame clones and drops some. The sample gives roughly 45,000 clones, 65% to 75% of which show up once; 23% is in the top ten. Sequences were derived from peripheral blood, sampled from a patient treated with radiotherapy plus ipilimumab. The receptors shown here come from a human donor with non-small cell lung cancer who had a partial response to radiotherapy plus ipilimumab.

This clone was seen only once. CDR3 sequence reads: CASRRLVDQPQHF. CDR3 sequence (DNA): TGTGCCAGCAGGCGGCTCGTTGATCAGCCCCAGCATTTT. The rearrangement links TRBV6-5 to TRBJ1-5; no definite D call. Between the trimmed V and J ends, which lost 6 bases and 5 bases, there was a span of 11 bases. Germline loops: CDR1 MNHEY, CDR2 SVGAGI. CDR3 length equals 13 residues.

This chain links TRBV29-1 with TRBJ2-1; 10 bases are a match to TRBD2. The germline V gene encodes CDR1 SQVTM and CDR2 ANQGSEA. The CDR3 is 16 residues long. Trimming at V came to 2 bases and at J to 0 bases, leaving 4 bases not matched to a gene. The CDR3 reads CSVENPSGSSYNEQFF. CDR3 bases: TGCAGCGTTGAAAACCCTAGCGGGAGCTCCTACAATGAGCAGTTCTTC.

This clone was seen a few times. The chain recombines TRBV5-5 with TRBJ1-2, with 8 bases identical to TRBD1. V lost 4 bases to trimming and J lost 8 bases; unmatched junction nucleotides: 7. The CDR3 covers 13 residues. CDR1 is SGHKS and CDR2 is YYEKEE in the germline V gene (reference sequence). The CDR3 sequence: CASSKDRVLGYTF. CDR3 DNA sequence: TGTGCCAGCAGCAAGGACAGGGTTCTAGGCTACACCTTC.

V and J are TRBV9 and TRBJ2-7; 15 bases agree with TRBD2. The ends lost 4 bases at V and 4 bases at J; junction bases unmatched: 9. The CDR3 loop spans 17 amino acids. In germline, CDR1 is SGDLS, CDR2 YYNGEE. CDR3 DNA: TGTGCCAGCAGCTCTTTCGGGACTAGCGGGGGGAGGTACGAGCAGTACTTC. Translating it yields CASSSFGTSGGRYEQYF.

The J gene is TRBJ2-1, the V gene TRBV27; 8 bases map to TRBD2. The V gene's germline CDR1 is MNHEY and CDR2 SMNVEV (reference sequence). V was pared by 7 bases and J by 4 bases, with 9 bases of the junction left unmatched. The CDR3 length is 15 residues. The DNA for the CDR3 is TGTGCCAGCAAGCTACCGGGACTAGGGTACAATGAGCAGTTCTTC. Encoded protein: CASKLPGLGYNEQFF.

The rearrangement uses TRBV30 and TRBJ1-5, with 7 bases fitting TRBD1. With 1 base clipped from V and 4 bases from J, the junction kept 4 bases outside the gene matches. Germline V gives CDR1 GTSNPN, CDR2 SVGIG (reference sequence). The CDR3 has 14 residues. CDR3: CAWSGGQPNQPQHF. CDR3 coding DNA: TGTGCCTGGAGTGGGGGACAGCCGAATCAGCCCCAGCATTTT.

This clone turned up a few times. The rearrangement joins TRBV2 to TRBJ1-3, with D possibly TRBD1 on 6 matching bases. This CDR3 is 15 amino acids long. The V and J ends lost 5 bases and 0 bases respectively, with 11 bases between them. Germline CDR1 reads SNHLY; CDR2 reads FYNNEI. The CDR3 here is CASSTDRTSGNTIYF. DNA for the CDR3: TGTGCCAGCAGTACCGACAGGACCTCTGGAAACACCATATATTTT. The variable domain in full, completed from reference TRBV2 and TRBJ1-3, reads EPEVTQTPSHQVTQMGQEVILRCVPISNHLYFYWYRQILGQKVEFLVSFYNNEISEKSEIFDDQFSVERPDGSNFTLKIRSTKLEDSAMYFCASSTDRTSGNTIYFGEGSWLTVV.

This chain joins TRBV13 and TRBJ1-6; 8 bases fit TRBD1. The V gene end was trimmed by 6 bases and the J gene end by 10 bases; junction bases not matched to a gene: 8. The CDR3 is 14 amino acids. Germline values: CDR1 PRHDT, CDR2 FYEKMQ (reference sequence). This chain's CDR3 is CASSLPQGGSPLHF. The CDR3, as DNA: TGTGCCAGCAGTCTTCCACAGGGGGGCTCACCCCTCCACTTT.

The genes are TRBV5-1 and TRBJ2-5; TRBD2 matches at 8 bases. TRBJ2-7 matches the DNA end more closely, so the J call is doubtful. In germline, CDR1 is SGHRS, CDR2 YFSETQ. This CDR3 spans 15 amino acids. The CDR3 bases are TGCGCCAGCAGCTTGGCCGGCAGCGGGGGCGGCGAGCAGTACTTC. It specifies CASSLAGSGGGEQYF.

V and J are TRBV7-2 and TRBJ2-1, with 8 bases that match TRBD2. The CDR3 covers 16 residues. Germline V gene data show CDR1 as SGHTA and CDR2 as FQGNSA. The J segment lost 2 bases and the V segment lost 1 base, leaving 4 bases of the junction unmatched. CDR3 sequence (DNA): TGTGCCAGCAGCTTAGTAGGCGGGAGGACCTACAATGAGCAGTTCTTC. Amino acid sequence: CASSLVGGRTYNEQFF.

The rearrangement joins TRBV11-2 to TRBJ2-5; D unclear. Per germline, CDR1 SGHAT and CDR2 FQNNGV. The CDR3 consists of 15 residues. Trimming took 5 bases from V and 1 from J, leaving 14 bases between them. The CDR3 DNA follows: TGTGCCAGCAGCGTAAGCCCACAGACCCAAGAGACCCAGTACTTC. It is translated as CASSVSPQTQETQYF.

This clone showed up just once. This rearrangement joins TRBV6-6 to TRBJ2-4; 7 bases fit TRBD1. With V trimmed by 5 bases and J by 6 bases, 1 base remained unmatched. CDR1 is MNHNY and CDR2 is SVGAGI in the germline V gene (reference sequence). The CDR3 extends over 12 amino acids. In DNA, the CDR3 is TGTGCCAGCAGTAGACAGGGAAACATTCAGTACTTC. Its protein is CASSRQGNIQYF.

This sequence joins TRBV30 and TRBJ1-2; D gene ambiguous. Germline V gene sequence: CDR1 GTSNPN, CDR2 SVGIG (reference sequence). V lost 4 bases to trimming and J lost 1 base, with 7 bases between them. This CDR3 contains 12 residues. The CDR3 loop reads CAWTPLNYGYTF. CDR3 DNA sequence: TGTGCCTGGACCCCCCTTAACTATGGCTACACCTTC.

The gene calls are TRBV19 and TRBJ2-1, with TRBD2 matching 7 bases. CDR3 length equals 13 residues. Germline CDR1 reads LNHDA; CDR2 reads SQIVND (reference sequence). CDR3 loop: CASGGSSYNEQFF. The DNA of the CDR3 is TGTGCTTCGGGGGGTAGCTCCTACAATGAGCAGTTCTTC.

This clone has only a few counts. The chain combines TRBV6-5 with TRBJ2-7; 7 bases agree with TRBD2. Germline CDR1 and CDR2: MNHEY and SVGAGI. J gave up 5 bases and V 7 bases, and 14 bases lay outside the gene matches. The length of the CDR3 is 15 residues. The CDR3 DNA is TGTGCCAGCACCCCCGGAGGTAGCGGGTTAGACGAGCAGTACTTC. Encoded protein: CASTPGGSGLDEQYF.

The J gene is TRBJ2-1, the V gene TRBV2; 7 bases match TRBD2. Looked up from germline, CDR1 is SNHLY and CDR2 is FYNNEI. The CDR3 extends over 15 amino acids. The junction had 4 bases not matched to a gene; V was cut back by 4 bases and J by 1 base. CDR3 nucleotide sequence: TGTGCCAGCAGTGCTCAGGGAGGGTCCTACAATGAGCAGTTCTTC. This gives the protein CASSAQGGSYNEQFF.

This clone has only a few counts. This chain joins TRBV5-1 and TRBJ2-5, with a possible D match to TRBD2 (6 bases). The CDR3 runs to 15 residues. The V gene lost 4 bases and the J gene lost 5 bases, with 18 bases spanning the gap. CDR1 and CDR2 from the germline V gene are SGHRS and YFSETQ. CDR3 in DNA: TGCGCCAGCAGCACCCAAGGAAGGGAGGCGGAGACCCAGTACTTC. This sequence encodes CASSTQGREAETQYF. The entire variable domain, with the rest obtained from reference TRBV5-1 and TRBJ2-5, is as follows: KAGVTQTPRYLIKTRGQQVTLSCSPISGHRSVSWYQQTPGQGLQFLFEYFSETQRNKGNFPGRFSGRQFSNSRSEMNVSTLELGDSALYLCASSTQGREAETQYFGPGTRLLVL.

The V gene is TRBV6-1, the J gene TRBJ1-2; 7 nucleotides line up with TRBD1. Germline lookup yields CDR1 MNHNS and CDR2 SASEGT. V trimming: 3 bases; J trimming: 9 bases; junction bases outside the gene matches: 10. The CDR3 has 14 amino acids. CDR3 nucleotides: TGTGCCAGCAGTGAGTCCCCCAGAGGGGGCCGCTACACCTTC. Amino acids: CASSESPRGGRYTF.

The chain employs TRBV2 and TRBJ1-2; tentatively, D is TRBD1 (5 bases). Germline V CDR1 and CDR2: SNHLY, FYNNEI. The CDR3 runs 15 residues. Trimming cost V 5 bases and J 0 bases, with 13 bases left between them. DNA for the CDR3: TGTGCCAGCAGTCGCAGGGTAACAACTAACTATGGCTACACCTTC. It translates to CASSRRVTTNYGYTF. Combining the CDR3 with reference TRBV2 and TRBJ1-2 gives the whole variable domain EPEVTQTPSHQVTQMGQEVILRCVPISNHLYFYWYRQILGQKVEFLVSFYNNEISEKSEIFDDQFSVERPDGSNFTLKIRSTKLEDSAMYFCASSRRVTTNYGYTFGSGTRLTVV.

The genes are TRBV2 and TRBJ2-1; 12 bases are shared with TRBD1. The ends lost 5 bases at V and 1 base at J; junction bases unmatched: 9. This CDR3 has 18 amino acids. Germline lookup yields CDR1 SNHLY and CDR2 FYNNEI. The DNA for the CDR3 is TGTGCCAGCAGTACCGGGACAGGGGGCGCAAGGTCCTACAATGAGCAGTTCTTC. It is translated as CASSTGTGGARSYNEQFF.

The chain links TRBV5-6 to TRBJ2-1, with unresolved D. Germline-derived CDR1 and CDR2 are SGHDT and YYEEEE. The CDR3 runs to 13 residues. Trimming removed 1 base from V and 5 bases from J, with 7 bases in between. The CDR3 DNA is TGTGCCAGCAGCTTGCACAGTAACAATGAGCAGTTCTTC. Its protein product is CASSLHSNNEQFF.

A few counts support this clone. The V call is TRBV6-4, the J call TRBJ2-3, with D hard to call. Trimming removed 7 bases from V and 6 bases from J, with 5 bases in between. This CDR3 is built from 10 residues. Looked up from germline, CDR1 is MRHNA and CDR2 is SNTAGT. CDR3 sequence: CASNPDTQYF. Written as DNA, the CDR3 is TGTGCCAGCAATCCGGATACGCAGTATTTT.

In this sample, this clone turned up a few times. The chain is built from TRBV7-9 and TRBJ2-7; a weak D match, TRBD1 (6 bases). Germline V gene lookup returns CDR1 SEHNR and CDR2 FQNEAQ (reference sequence). The CDR3 has 14 residues. Trimming removed 5 bases at V and 3 bases at J, with 14 bases between. The CDR3 nucleotides are TGTGCCAGCAGCCCAAGCCGGGACAACTACGAGCAGTACTTC. This encodes CASSPSRDNYEQYF.

The rearrangement links TRBV6-1 to TRBJ2-4; possibly TRBD2 for D (6 bases). V was pared by 6 bases and J by 8 bases, with 11 bases between. The CDR3 contains 12 residues. Germline V lookup: CDR1 MNHNS, CDR2 SASEGT. The CDR3 sequence: CASSGGWDIQYF. CDR3 nucleotides: TGTGCCAGCAGCGGAGGGTGGGACATTCAGTACTTC.

A few counts support this clone. The rearrangement uses TRBV19 and TRBJ1-2; tentatively, D is TRBD1 (5 bases). The germline CDR1 and CDR2 sequences are LNHDA and SQIVND (reference sequence). This CDR3 comprises 12 residues. V dropped 7 bases and J dropped 7 bases, with 13 bases sitting between them. CDR3 nucleotide sequence: TGTGCCAGTAAAGTACAGGAGGGTGGCTACACCTTC. It codes for CASKVQEGGYTF. Full variable domain (remainder filled in from reference TRBV19 and TRBJ1-2): DGGITQSPKYLFRKEGQNVTLSCEQNLNHDAMYWYRQDPGQGLRLIYYSQIVNDFQKGDIAEGYSVSREKKESFPLTVTSAQKNPTAFYLCASKVQEGGYTFGSGTRLTVV.

V is TRBV9 and J is TRBJ2-1; TRBD2 is a possible D gene (5 bases). CDR3 size: 12 residues. Germline assignment: CDR1 SGDLS and CDR2 YYNGEE. V was trimmed by 0 bases and J by 7 bases, leaving 5 bases between them. CDR3 nucleotides: TGTGCCAGCAGCGTAGGGAGGAATGAGCAGTTCTTC. Its translation is CASSVGRNEQFF.

The chain has TRBV5-1 and TRBJ1-1; no reliable D call. The CDR3 length is 14 residues. V was shortened by 7 bases and J by 3 bases, with 16 bases between the two germline ends. CDR1 is SGHRS, CDR2 YFSETQ, per germline. The CDR3 spells CASCPGLRYTEAFF. The CDR3 DNA is TGCGCCAGCTGCCCCGGACTCCGCTACACTGAAGCTTTCTTT.